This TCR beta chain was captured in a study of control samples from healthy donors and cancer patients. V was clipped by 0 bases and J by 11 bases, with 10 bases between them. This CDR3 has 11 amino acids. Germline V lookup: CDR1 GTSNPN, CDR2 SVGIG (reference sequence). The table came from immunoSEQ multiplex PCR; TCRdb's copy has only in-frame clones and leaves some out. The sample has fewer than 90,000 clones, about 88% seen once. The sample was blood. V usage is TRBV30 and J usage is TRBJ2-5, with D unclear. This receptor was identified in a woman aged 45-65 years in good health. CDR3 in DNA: TGTGCCTGGAGTGTTGAGTACCGGCAGTACTTC. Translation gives CAWSVEYRQYF.